One sample yielded the 31 T cell receptor beta chains listed below, sequenced in a study of blood T cell repertoires in COVID-19. Sequencing was performed with immunoSEQ multiplex PCR; in TCRdb, only in-frame clones are kept and a portion is missing. This sample has over 130,000 clones; 87% occur once, and the top ten carry 3.5% to 5%. The sequenced sample consisted of peripheral blood. The receptors shown here come from a woman between 55 and 75 years old with active or convalescent COVID-19.

This chain connects TRBV6-2 or TRBV6-3 to TRBJ2-6, with D possibly TRBD1 on 6 matching bases. The V end lost 2 bases, the J end lost 3 bases, and 11 bases lay between the germline ends. Germline loops: CDR1 MNHEY, CDR2 SVGEGT. CDR3 length: 16 amino acids. CDR3: CASSYQTGIGANVLTF. The CDR3 DNA reads TGTGCCAGCAGTTACCAGACAGGTATTGGGGCCAACGTCCTGACTTTC.

This chain joins TRBV29-1 and TRBJ1-2; D unclear. The CDR3 has 11 residues. V was clipped by 8 bases and J by 4 bases, with 11 bases between them. Germline-derived CDR1 and CDR2 are SQVTM and ANQGSEA. The CDR3 DNA is TGCAGCTACTCCGGGGTCTATGGCTACACCTTC. Its translation is CSYSGVYGYTF.

This clone was seen more than once but under ten times. This sequence joins TRBV30 and TRBJ1-6; D perhaps matches TRBD1 (5 bases). The CDR3 length is 14 residues. Germline CDR1 GTSNPN, CDR2 SVGIG (reference sequence). V lost 0 bases and J 10 bases, leaving 13 bases between the germline ends. The CDR3 here is CAWSVFREDSPLHF. The CDR3 nucleotides are TGTGCCTGGAGTGTTTTCAGGGAGGACTCACCCCTCCACTTT.

There are a few counts of this clone. The sample carries other DNA sequences with the same CDR3. J is TRBJ1-1 and V is TRBV12-5; D uncertain. Per the germline V gene, CDR1 is LGHNT and CDR2 is FRNRAP. The CDR3 is 13 residues long. With 5 bases removed from V and 1 base from J, the gap between germline ends came to 8 bases. In DNA, the CDR3 is TGTGCTAGTGGTCCTCATAGGAACACTGAAGCTTTCTTT. Translation: CASGPHRNTEAFF.

The rearrangement joins TRBV6-5 to TRBJ1-5; 7 bases fit TRBD1. V lost 6 bases and J lost 2; bases outside the gene matches: 1. CDR3 length: 13 residues. Germline V gene data show CDR1 as MNHEY and CDR2 as SVGAGI. CDR3 region: CASRGQRNQPQHF. DNA of the CDR3: TGTGCCAGCAGGGGACAGCGCAATCAGCCCCAGCATTTT.

V usage is TRBV7-2 and J usage is TRBJ2-1, with 9 bases lining up with TRBD2. Germline V gene lookup returns CDR1 SGHTA and CDR2 FQGNSA. This CDR3 has 16 amino acids. The J segment lost 10 bases and the V segment lost 2 bases, leaving 12 bases of the junction unmatched. CDR3 DNA sequence: TGTGCCAGCAGCTTATCCCCTAGCGGGGTGGAAGGGGAGCAGTTCTTC. It translates to CASSLSPSGVEGEQFF.

This chain joins TRBV7-9 and TRBJ1-1; 7 bases agree with TRBD1. With V trimmed by 4 bases and J by 1 base, 9 bases remained unmatched. Germline V gene data show CDR1 as SEHNR and CDR2 as FQNEAQ (reference sequence). This CDR3 is built from 16 residues. CDR3 loop: CASSSRGGVENTEAFF. The DNA for the CDR3 is TGTGCCAGCAGCTCGAGAGGGGGCGTGGAGAACACTGAAGCTTTCTTT.

The gene calls are TRBV5-3 and TRBJ2-1; 11 nucleotides agree with TRBD2. TRBV5-3 is classed as an ORF, of uncertain function. The CDR3 is made up of 17 amino acids. The J segment lost 2 bases and the V segment lost 0 bases, leaving 4 bases of the junction unmatched. The CDR3 DNA is TGTGCCAGAAGCTTGGAACTAGCGGGGGCGCCCTACAATGAGCAGTTCTTC. It codes for CARSLELAGAPYNEQFF.

This chain joins TRBV3-1 (or the pseudogene TRBV3-2) and TRBJ2-1, with TRBD2 identical over 8 bases. The germline CDR1 and CDR2 sequences are LGHDT and YNNKEL (reference sequence). Losses at the gene ends were 1 base for V and 9 bases for J; bases not matched to a gene: 8. This CDR3 has 15 amino acids. CDR3 bases: TGTGCCAGCAGCCAAGTACCCGGGGGGGTCGGTGAGCAGTTCTTC. Protein sequence: CASSQVPGGVGEQFF.

V gene TRBV10-3 combines with J gene TRBJ2-1; a weak D match, TRBD2 (6 bases). The CDR3 loop spans 14 amino acids. CDR1 is ENHRY and CDR2 is SYGVKD in the germline V gene. The V end was cut by 5 bases, the J end by 1 base, with 9 bases between. The CDR3 sequence: CAISRLESYNEQFF. The DNA of the CDR3 is TGTGCCATCAGTAGACTAGAATCCTACAATGAGCAGTTCTTC.

This chain links TRBV19 with TRBJ2-7, with 7 bases identical to TRBD1. This CDR3 is built from 14 residues. The J segment lost 3 bases and the V segment lost 3 bases, leaving 5 bases of the junction unmatched. The germline CDR1 and CDR2 sequences are LNHDA and SQIVND (reference sequence). The CDR3 reads CASSMGQRNYEQYF. The CDR3 DNA sequence: TGTGCCAGTAGTATGGGACAGAGGAACTACGAGCAGTACTTC.

V is TRBV4-3 and J is TRBJ2-2; D is perhaps TRBD2 (5 bases). CDR1 LGHNA and CDR2 YSLEER come from the germline V gene. The CDR3 spans 16 residues. V shed 1 base and J shed 8 bases, with 17 bases lying between them. CDR3 region: CASSQAGSGVLGELFF. In nucleotides, the CDR3 is TGCGCCAGCAGCCAAGCAGGCTCCGGGGTCTTGGGGGAGCTGTTTTTT.

The chain couples TRBV7-2 to TRBJ2-7; D is possibly TRBD1 (6 bases). Between the trimmed V and J ends, which lost 2 bases and 4 bases, there was a span of 6 bases. This CDR3 spans 12 amino acids. Germline CDR1 SGHTA, CDR2 FQGNSA. CDR3 in amino acids: CASSLQGYEQYF. The DNA of the CDR3 is TGTGCCAGCAGCTTACAGGGGTACGAGCAGTACTTC.

J is TRBJ1-2 and V is TRBV9, with D tentatively TRBD1 (6 bases). The CDR3 sequence is 13 residues long. The V gene's germline CDR1 is SGDLS and CDR2 YYNGEE. Between the trimmed V and J ends, which lost 0 bases and 7 bases, there was a span of 10 bases. The CDR3: CASSVAQGGGYTF. CDR3 nucleotides: TGTGCCAGCAGCGTAGCTCAAGGGGGTGGCTACACCTTC.

This clone has a single count. This sample includes further DNA sequences coding for the same CDR3. This chain connects TRBV5-1 to TRBJ1-4; 8 bases line up with TRBD1. The germline gives CDR1 SGHRS, CDR2 YFSETQ. The CDR3 is made up of 14 amino acids. V was clipped by 4 bases and J by 7 bases; unmatched bases: 6. The CDR3 nucleotides read TGCGCCAGCAGCCTAGGACAGGGCGGTGAAAAACTGTTTTTT. Its protein is CASSLGQGGEKLFF.

V is TRBV18 and J is TRBJ1-4; D perhaps matches TRBD1 (5 bases). This CDR3 contains 17 residues. Germline values: CDR1 KGHSH, CDR2 LQKENI. The V end was cut by 0 bases, the J end by 0 bases, with 11 bases between. The CDR3 DNA is TGTGCCAGCTCACCACCGGGTCCACAGGCAACTAATGAAAAACTGTTTTTT. It encodes CASSPPGPQATNEKLFF.

The chain joins TRBV6-5 to TRBJ1-1; D possibly corresponds to TRBD1 (5 bases). The CDR3 covers 15 residues. Germline CDR1 reads MNHEY; CDR2 reads SVGAGI. With 2 bases removed from V and 5 bases from J, the gap between germline ends came to 15 bases. As DNA, the CDR3 is TGTGCCAGCAGTTACGGACACACAGCGAGGACTGAAGCTTTCTTT. This translates into CASSYGHTARTEAFF.

CDR3 sequence reads: CASSEERRNYGYTF. CDR3 DNA: TGTGCCAGCAGTGAAGAAAGGAGAAACTATGGCTACACCTTC. The rearrangement links TRBV2 to TRBJ1-2; D ambiguous. V gave up 1 base and J gave up 2 bases, with 8 bases separating them. The CDR3 consists of 14 residues. CDR1 is SNHLY, CDR2 FYNNEI, per germline.

The chain couples TRBV19 to TRBJ1-5; perhaps TRBD1 as D (5 bases). Germline-derived CDR1 and CDR2 are LNHDA and SQIVND (reference sequence). V gave up 3 bases and J gave up 4 bases, with 10 bases separating them. This CDR3 spans 14 amino acids. CDR3: CASSIGGNNQPQHF. The DNA of the CDR3 is TGTGCCAGTAGTATTGGGGGGAATAATCAGCCCCAGCATTTT.

This chain uses TRBV7-6 with TRBJ1-5; TRBD1 matches at 9 bases. Germline-derived CDR1 and CDR2 are SGHVS and FNYEAQ. V trimming: 2 bases; J trimming: 5 bases; junction bases outside the gene matches: 4. The CDR3 extends over 15 amino acids. CDR3 in DNA: TGTGCCAGCAGCTTATACAGGGGGCTACATCAGCCCCAGCATTTT. Protein sequence: CASSLYRGLHQPQHF.

This clone was counted between two and nine times. The V call is TRBV19, the J call TRBJ1-2; possible D gene TRBD1, 5 bases. Germline V gene data show CDR1 as LNHDA and CDR2 as SQIVND (reference sequence). Trimming cost V 1 base and J 2 bases, with 11 bases left between them. The CDR3 is 15 residues long. This CDR3 reads CASSIVPGLNYGYTF. The DNA of the CDR3 is TGTGCCAGTAGTATAGTTCCAGGGCTGAACTATGGCTACACCTTC.

This rearrangement joins TRBV4-3 to TRBJ1-5; 10 bases line up with TRBD1. This CDR3 has 17 residues. Germline CDR1 reads LGHNA; CDR2 reads YSLEER. V lost 0 bases to trimming and J lost 5 bases; unmatched junction nucleotides: 7. The CDR3 region is CASSQDPGTGEHQPQHF. The CDR3, as DNA: TGCGCCAGCAGCCAAGACCCCGGGACAGGGGAACATCAGCCCCAGCATTTT.

The V and J genes are TRBV2 and TRBJ2-5; 8 bases are a match to TRBD2. From germline, CDR1 is SNHLY and CDR2 FYNNEI. The length of the CDR3 is 13 residues. V was pared by 3 bases and J by 7 bases, with 4 bases of the junction left unmatched. CDR3 amino acids: CASSDSGIVTQYF. CDR3 nucleotides: TGTGCCAGCAGTGATAGCGGGATTGTGACCCAGTACTTC. The complete variable domain, with remaining parts taken from reference TRBV2 and TRBJ2-5, reads EPEVTQTPSHQVTQMGQEVILRCVPISNHLYFYWYRQILGQKVEFLVSFYNNEISEKSEIFDDQFSVERPDGSNFTLKIRSTKLEDSAMYFCASSDSGIVTQYFGPGTRLLVL.

The chain couples TRBV6-2 or TRBV6-3 to TRBJ1-2; 8 bases are shared with TRBD1. The CDR3 is 14 amino acids. The V segment lost 4 bases and the J segment 6 bases; nucleotides outside the gene matches: 7. Germline CDR1 MNHEY, CDR2 SVGEGT. The CDR3 DNA sequence: TGTGCCAGCAGTTCACAGGGGGGATTCAATGGCTACACCTTC. Its translation: CASSSQGGFNGYTF.

The rearrangement joins TRBV19 to TRBJ1-2, with 7 positions matching TRBD1. The germline CDR1 and CDR2 sequences are LNHDA and SQIVND (reference sequence). The CDR3 covers 13 residues. The trim removed 6 bases at V and 6 bases at J, leaving 7 bases unmatched. The CDR3 sequence: CASRRGGGDGYTF. In DNA, the CDR3 is TGTGCCAGTAGAAGAGGGGGCGGGGATGGCTACACCTTC. Using reference TRBV19 and TRBJ1-2 for the parts outside the CDR3, the full variable domain is DGGITQSPKYLFRKEGQNVTLSCEQNLNHDAMYWYRQDPGQGLRLIYYSQIVNDFQKGDIAEGYSVSREKKESFPLTVTSAQKNPTAFYLCASRRGGGDGYTFGSGTRLTVV.

The V and J genes are TRBV12-5 and TRBJ1-5; 7 bases are shared with TRBD1. Per the germline V gene, CDR1 is LGHNT and CDR2 is FRNRAP. This CDR3 is built from 16 residues. J lost 7 bases, V lost 0 bases, and 9 bases had no gene match. CDR3 DNA sequence: TGTGCTAGTGGTTTGGTACTGACAGGGAAGGTCCAGCCCCAGCATTTT. Amino acids: CASGLVLTGKVQPQHF.

The V and J genes are TRBV6-4 and TRBJ2-1, with a weak D call TRBD2 (6 bases). Looked up from germline, CDR1 is MRHNA and CDR2 is SNTAGT. The CDR3 is 14 residues long. Trimming pared 3 bases from V and 9 bases from J, leaving 15 bases between. CDR3 sequence reads: CASSDEPGGSEQFF. DNA for the CDR3: TGTGCCAGCAGTGATGAGCCCGGGGGAAGTGAGCAGTTCTTC.

Many counts were recorded for this clone. The V and J genes are TRBV5-1 and TRBJ1-6; D may be TRBD1 (5 bases). V lost 0 bases and J lost 7, with 8 bases in between. CDR3 size: 14 residues. Germline loops: CDR1 SGHRS, CDR2 YFSETQ. CDR3 residues: CASSLEAGNSPLHF. CDR3 DNA sequence: TGCGCCAGCAGCTTGGAAGCAGGGAATTCACCCCTCCACTTT.

The rearrangement uses TRBV20-1 and TRBJ2-3; tentative D call: TRBD2 (6 bases). Trimming shortened V by 3 bases and J by 14 bases, and 12 bases separated the two germline ends. The length of the CDR3 is 10 residues. Germline CDR1 DFQATT, CDR2 SNEGSKA (reference sequence). This chain's CDR3 is CSASGLSVYF. The DNA for the CDR3 is TGCAGTGCTAGTGGACTATCGGTGTATTTT.

The rearrangement uses TRBV5-1 and TRBJ2-1, with TRBD1 identical over 9 bases. The CDR3 is 16 residues long. Germline values: CDR1 SGHRS, CDR2 YFSETQ. J was trimmed by 0 bases and V by 0 bases; bases with no gene match: 1. The CDR3 sequence is CASSLEGQGSYNEQFF. The CDR3, as DNA: TGCGCCAGCAGCTTGGAGGGACAGGGCTCCTACAATGAGCAGTTCTTC. The whole variable domain, remainder taken from reference TRBV5-1 and TRBJ2-1, is KAGVTQTPRYLIKTRGQQVTLSCSPISGHRSVSWYQQTPGQGLQFLFEYFSETQRNKGNFPGRFSGRQFSNSRSEMNVSTLELGDSALYLCASSLEGQGSYNEQFFGPGTRLTVL.

V usage is TRBV18 and J usage is TRBJ1-2, with TRBD1 identical over 7 bases. The V gene's germline CDR1 is KGHSH and CDR2 LQKENI. The V segment lost 2 bases and the J segment 1 base; nucleotides outside the gene matches: 1. CDR3 length: 14 amino acids. The DNA of the CDR3 is TGTGCCAGCTCACCAGACAGGGATAACTATGGCTACACCTTC. Its protein is CASSPDRDNYGYTF.